A single sample is the source of the 29 T cell receptor beta chains below, sequenced in a study of OX40 agonist ivuxolimab in advanced cancers. TCRdb's table, derived via immunoSEQ multiplex PCR, lists solely in-frame clones and lacks some. This table holds 15,000 to 25,000 clones, around four fifths found once. The sample was CD4+ or CD8+ T cells sorted from blood, taken in a trial of the OX40 agonist ivuxolimab. The source of these receptors is an adult with an advanced solid tumor such as melanoma, head and neck, liver or kidney cancer.

This chain uses TRBV30 with TRBJ1-2; TRBD1 agrees at 12 bases. Trimming removed 5 bases from V and 2 bases from J; junction bases left unmatched: 15. The germline gives CDR1 GTSNPN, CDR2 SVGIG (reference sequence). The CDR3 contains 18 residues. The DNA of the CDR3 is TGTGCCTGGGAAAATTACCGGGACAGGGGGCCGGGAAACTATGGCTACACCTTC. Translating it yields CAWENYRDRGPGNYGYTF.

V is TRBV11-2 and J is TRBJ2-7; the D gene is possibly TRBD2 (5 bases). V lost 3 bases, J lost 1 base, and 10 bases lay in between. Germline V gene sequence: CDR1 SGHAT, CDR2 FQNNGV. This CDR3 has 14 residues. CDR3 sequence reads: CASSFSVLSYEQYF. CDR3 DNA sequence: TGTGCCAGCAGCTTTAGCGTGTTGTCCTACGAGCAGTACTTC.

The rearrangement uses TRBV7-9 and TRBJ2-5; no clear D gene. The DNA end favors TRBJ2-7, so the J call may be wrong. The germline CDR1 and CDR2 sequences are SEHNR and FQNEAQ (reference sequence). The CDR3 consists of 15 residues. The chain's CDR3 is CASSLADRLSYEQYF. The CDR3 region has the DNA TGTGCCAGCAGCTTAGCGGACCGACTCTCCTACGAGCAGTACTTC.

The genes are TRBV4-1 and TRBJ1-5, with 8 positions matching TRBD1. J lost 0 bases, V lost 0 bases, and 10 bases had no gene match. Germline V lookup: CDR1 MGHRA, CDR2 YSYEKL. The CDR3 has 19 residues. CDR3 coding DNA: TGCGCCAGCAGCCAAGAAGTCTGGGGACAGGTGTATAGCAATCAGCCCCAGCATTTT. Amino acid sequence: CASSQEVWGQVYSNQPQHF.

The V gene is TRBV27, the J gene TRBJ2-3; 7 nucleotides match TRBD1. The V and J ends lost 3 bases and 4 bases, in that order; junction bases with no gene match: 7. This CDR3 contains 15 residues. Per the germline V gene, CDR1 is MNHEY and CDR2 is SMNVEV (reference sequence). CDR3 protein: CASSFRGNWADTQYF. The CDR3 DNA follows: TGTGCCAGCAGTTTCAGGGGGAATTGGGCAGATACGCAGTATTTT.

This chain connects TRBV11-1 to TRBJ2-1, with 10 bases matching TRBD2. V trimming: 4 bases; J trimming: 4 bases; junction bases outside the gene matches: 4. This CDR3 region has 15 residues. The germline CDR1 and CDR2 sequences are SGHAT and FQDESV (reference sequence). In DNA, the CDR3 is TGTGCCAGCAGCTCCACTAGCGGGGATTACAATGAGCAGTTCTTC. It specifies CASSSTSGDYNEQFF.

The V call is TRBV29-1, the J call TRBJ1-1; no firm D call. V lost 3 bases, J lost 1 base, and 12 bases lay in between. Germline loops: CDR1 SQVTM, CDR2 ANQGSEA. The CDR3 covers 14 residues. The DNA for the CDR3 is TGCAGCGTTGATCCGGGCCAGACGAACACTGAAGCTTTCTTT. This sequence encodes CSVDPGQTNTEAFF.

Only one count was recorded for this clone. The chain joins TRBV6-6 to TRBJ2-7; 9 positions match TRBD1. Germline-derived CDR1 and CDR2 are MNHNY and SVGAGI (reference sequence). V lost 6 bases, J lost 3 bases, and 6 bases stayed unmatched. The CDR3 spans 14 residues. The CDR3 region is CASSPGTGSYEQYF. CDR3 nucleotides: TGTGCCAGCAGCCCCGGGACAGGGAGCTACGAGCAGTACTTC.

The chain is built from TRBV11-3 and TRBJ2-7; D not resolved. V was clipped by 1 base and J by 3 bases, with 7 bases between them. Germline V gene sequence: CDR1 SGHNT, CDR2 YENEEA. The CDR3 has 13 amino acids. This chain's CDR3 is CASSLVYGYEQYF. The DNA of the CDR3 is TGTGCCAGCAGCTTAGTATACGGCTACGAGCAGTACTTC.

This chain links TRBV7-9 with TRBJ1-4, with TRBD1 as a possible D gene (5 bases). Germline V CDR1 and CDR2: SEHNR, FQNEAQ (reference sequence). V dropped 1 base and J dropped 6 bases, with 12 bases sitting between them. The CDR3 has 15 residues. CDR3 amino acids: CASSLVFQGDEKLFF. The CDR3 DNA is TGTGCCAGCAGCTTAGTATTCCAGGGCGATGAAAAACTGTTTTTT. The variable domain in full, completed from reference TRBV7-9 and TRBJ1-4, reads DTGVSQNPRHKITKRGQNVTFRCDPISEHNRLYWYRQTLGQGPEFLTYFQNEAQLEKSRLLSDRFSAERPKGSFSTLEIQRTEQGDSAMYLCASSLVFQGDEKLFFGSGTQLSVL.

The V and J genes are TRBV19 and TRBJ2-1; D may be TRBD2 (5 bases). V was trimmed by 1 base and J by 7 bases, leaving 11 bases between them. Germline lookup yields CDR1 LNHDA and CDR2 SQIVND (reference sequence). The CDR3 is 14 residues long. CDR3 bases: TGTGCCAGTAGTATAGGCCGGCGAGGGAATGAGCAGTTCTTC. Protein product: CASSIGRRGNEQFF.

The CDR3 loop reads CASSILSTSGEQYF. In DNA, the CDR3 is TGTGCCAGTAGTATACTTTCAACGTCGGGCGAGCAGTACTTC. This rearrangement joins TRBV19 to TRBJ2-7; D unresolved. This CDR3 contains 14 residues. Germline loops: CDR1 LNHDA, CDR2 SQIVND (reference sequence). Trimming stripped 2 bases from V and 6 bases from J, with 14 bases between.

This clone was seen once. The chain employs TRBV27 and TRBJ2-3; 9 bases are a match to TRBD2. This CDR3 is 16 amino acids long. Unmatched junction bases numbered 5, after V lost 4 bases and J lost 0 bases. Germline V CDR1 and CDR2: MNHEY, SMNVEV (reference sequence). CDR3: CASSSLAGPSTDTQYF. The CDR3 region has the DNA TGTGCCAGCAGTTCTCTAGCGGGGCCAAGCACAGATACGCAGTATTTT.

CDR3: CASSLPTGGETKNIQYF. CDR3 DNA sequence: TGTGCCAGCAGTTTACCCACCGGGGGGGAAACCAAAAACATTCAGTACTTC. V is TRBV28 and J is TRBJ2-4; 8 bases are a match to TRBD2. The V segment lost 2 bases and the J segment 2 bases; nucleotides outside the gene matches: 8. CDR3 size: 17 residues. Looked up from germline, CDR1 is MDHEN and CDR2 is SYDVKM.

This clone has only a few counts. The V gene is TRBV6-5, the J gene TRBJ2-7, with TRBD1 as a possible D gene (6 bases). The CDR3 sequence is 13 residues long. The V gene's germline CDR1 is MNHEY and CDR2 SVGAGI. V was clipped by 2 bases and J by 3 bases, with 8 bases between them. CDR3 amino acids: CASSYLGHYEQYF. In DNA form, the CDR3 reads TGTGCCAGCAGTTACCTGGGACACTACGAGCAGTACTTC.

The chain joins TRBV7-9 to TRBJ2-7, with a possible D match to TRBD2 (5 bases). CDR3 length equals 14 residues. Trimming stripped 5 bases from V and 5 bases from J, with 16 bases between. CDR1 SEHNR and CDR2 FQNEAQ come from the germline V gene (reference sequence). This CDR3 reads CASSPIMRVHEQYF. The CDR3 DNA is TGTGCCAGCAGCCCTATTATGAGGGTCCACGAGCAGTACTTC.

This clone has more than one count but fewer than ten. The chain recombines TRBV4-1 with TRBJ2-1; 10 nucleotides align to TRBD2. J gave up 5 bases and V 4 bases, and 5 bases lay outside the gene matches. The CDR3 extends over 15 amino acids. Germline CDR1 reads MGHRA; CDR2 reads YSYEKL. CDR3 bases: TGCGCCAGCAGCCCCCGGACTAGCGGAAACAATGAGCAGTTCTTC. This encodes CASSPRTSGNNEQFF.

The rearrangement links TRBV29-1 to TRBJ1-3; a possible D gene is TRBD1 (5 bases). The CDR3 consists of 14 residues. V dropped 3 bases and J dropped 0 bases, with 9 bases sitting between them. Germline V gene lookup returns CDR1 SQVTM and CDR2 ANQGSEA. The CDR3 sequence is CSVEGGGSGNTIYF. As DNA, the CDR3 is TGCAGCGTTGAGGGGGGGGGCTCTGGAAACACCATATATTTT.

The chain has TRBV7-9 and TRBJ2-1; TRBD2 matches 7 bases. CDR1 SEHNR and CDR2 FQNEAQ come from the germline V gene (reference sequence). The V and J ends lost 5 bases and 7 bases, in that order; junction bases with no gene match: 11. There are 15 residues in the CDR3. CDR3 sequence (DNA): TGTGCCAGCAGCGTTCCGGGACTACGTATGAATGAGCAGTTCTTC. Its translation is CASSVPGLRMNEQFF.

This chain uses TRBV25-1 with TRBJ2-3; 7 bases map to TRBD1. The germline V gene has CDR1 MGHDK and CDR2 SYGVNS. V was clipped by 9 bases and J by 0 bases; unmatched bases: 3. The CDR3 sequence is 13 residues long. CDR3 sequence (DNA): TGTGCCAGTAGGGGGCCTAGCACAGATACGCAGTATTTT. Translated, it gives CASRGPSTDTQYF. The whole variable domain, remainder taken from reference TRBV25-1 and TRBJ2-3, is EADIYQTPRYLVIGTGKKITLECSQTMGHDKMYWYQQDPGMELHLIHYSYGVNSTEKGDLSSESTVSRIRTEHFPLTLESARPSHTSQYLCASRGPSTDTQYFGPGTRLTVL.

V and J are TRBV6-4 and TRBJ2-2, with 7 bases lining up with TRBD2. Trimming cost V 6 bases and J 5 bases; bases outside gene matches: 6. This CDR3 comprises 14 residues. Germline V lookup: CDR1 MRHNA, CDR2 SNTAGT. CDR3 sequence: CASSRDYETGELFF. In DNA form, the CDR3 reads TGTGCCAGCAGCCGGGACTATGAAACCGGGGAGCTGTTTTTT.

This sequence joins TRBV5-5 and TRBJ2-2; 7 bases agree with TRBD2. Trimming took 1 base from V and 2 from J; bases not matched to a gene: 5. Germline V gene sequence: CDR1 SGHKS, CDR2 YYEKEE (reference sequence). This CDR3 region has 16 residues. The CDR3 here is CASSLLLARNTGELFF. CDR3 DNA: TGTGCCAGCAGCTTGCTACTAGCGAGAAACACCGGGGAGCTGTTTTTT.

The CDR3 region is CASSSLNRGGGHYGYTF. The CDR3 region has the DNA TGTGCCAGCAGCTCCCTAAACCGCGGGGGGGGCCACTATGGCTACACCTTC. V is TRBV7-8 and J is TRBJ1-2, with D possibly being TRBD1 (6 bases). The germline V and J ends were trimmed by 4 bases and 3 bases, with 21 bases remaining between them. Germline lookup yields CDR1 SGHVS and CDR2 FQNEAQ. The CDR3 has 17 amino acids.

This clone has just a few counts. V gene TRBV7-9 combines with J gene TRBJ1-1; TRBD1 might be the D (5 bases). V was clipped by 8 bases and J by 6 bases, with 16 bases between them. There are 13 residues in the CDR3. Germline V gives CDR1 SEHNR, CDR2 FQNEAQ (reference sequence). The CDR3 is CASGEPGVSEAFF. CDR3 sequence (DNA): TGTGCCAGCGGAGAGCCGGGGGTTTCTGAAGCTTTCTTT.

The chain joins TRBV7-8 to TRBJ1-1; D gene ambiguous. The CDR3 has 13 residues. Looked up from germline, CDR1 is SGHVS and CDR2 is FQNEAQ. Deletions cut 5 bases from V and 7 bases from J, with 14 bases between. The CDR3 coding sequence is TGTGCCAGCAGCCCCACGTCGGCTTTTGAAGCTTTCTTT. It yields the protein CASSPTSAFEAFF.

This chain links TRBV9 with TRBJ1-5, with no clear D. V lost 2 bases, J lost 1 base, and 10 bases lay in between. Germline lookup yields CDR1 SGDLS and CDR2 YYNGEE. This CDR3 region has 15 residues. As DNA, the CDR3 is TGTGCCAGCAGCGTTTCAGGTACCAGCAATCAGCCCCAGCATTTT. Encoded protein: CASSVSGTSNQPQHF.

This chain uses TRBV28 with TRBJ2-2; 14 bases are a match to TRBD2. Germline CDR1 reads MDHEN; CDR2 reads SYDVKM. This CDR3 has 15 residues. Losses at the gene ends were 7 bases for V and 5 bases for J; bases not matched to a gene: 3. The CDR3 is CASTGLAGETGELFF. CDR3 bases: TGTGCCAGCACGGGACTAGCGGGAGAGACCGGGGAGCTGTTTTTT.

The chain carries TRBV9 and TRBJ2-7; D ambiguous. This CDR3 region has 13 residues. Germline CDR1 SGDLS, CDR2 YYNGEE. Between the trimmed V and J ends, which lost 3 bases and 4 bases, there was a span of 11 bases. The CDR3 nucleotides are TGTGCCAGCAGCGGAAACAGACCTTACGAGCAGTACTTC. Protein product: CASSGNRPYEQYF.

The rearrangement links TRBV5-1 to TRBJ1-2, with D possibly matching TRBD1 (5 bases). CDR3 length: 14 residues. V lost 0 bases and J lost 7, with 13 bases in between. Germline CDR1 reads SGHRS; CDR2 reads YFSETQ. CDR3 loop: CASSLARGASGYTF. Written as DNA, the CDR3 is TGCGCCAGCAGCTTGGCCCGCGGGGCAAGTGGCTACACCTTC.